This T cell receptor (beta chain) originates from a study of Ad26.COV2.S vaccination and SARS-CoV-2 variants. Study context: The Ad26.COV2.S arm of the COV1001 trial was where the donor was placed. Ad26.COV2.S was injected intramuscularly once or twice, 56 days apart.

Described treatment: some 19 received Ad26.COV2.S at low or high dose, single or two shots; about five received placebo; per-sample allocation not given. Sampling occurred on day 63 after the first vaccine or placebo injection. This clone has only a few counts. The assay was immunoSEQ multiplex PCR, and TCRdb's table has in-frame clones only and misses some. The profile covers 300,000 to 350,000 clones, with around four fifths appearing a single time and 2.1% taken by the ten largest. Germline V gene sequence: CDR1 SNHLY, CDR2 FYNNEI. The CDR3 is made up of 15 amino acids. The V end was cut by 9 bases, the J end by 2 bases, with 14 bases between.

The sample consisted of peripheral blood, taken in a trial of Ad26.COV2.S vaccine versus placebo. The rearrangement uses TRBV2 and TRBJ2-6, with D hard to call. This clonotype originated in a person aged 18-65 years who received the Ad26.COV2.S COVID-19 vaccine or a placebo. This chain's CDR3 is CASRQELTGANVLTF. The CDR3 bases are TGTGCCAGTAGGCAGGAGCTGACTGGGGCCAACGTCCTGACTTTC.